Following are 28 T cell receptor beta chains from one sample sequenced in a study of technical replicates of blood from a handful of donors. Generated by immunoSEQ multiplex PCR, the TCRdb table keeps only in-frame clones and is missing some. The sample shows about 94,000 clones, around 95% of them seen only once. Material for sequencing was T cells isolated from PBMCs. Receptors originate from a human donor in good health.

The rearrangement links TRBV4-1 to TRBJ1-1; the D is unclear. From germline, CDR1 is MGHRA and CDR2 YSYEKL. V shed 2 bases and J shed 1 base, with 17 bases lying between them. The CDR3 covers 17 residues. CDR3 in amino acids: CASSQIGFGGRNTEAFF. The CDR3 nucleotides read TGCGCCAGCAGCCAAATCGGGTTTGGCGGGAGGAACACTGAAGCTTTCTTT.

This clone was seen a single time. The chain uses TRBV28 and TRBJ2-6; 12 bases align to TRBD1. V trimming: 6 bases; J trimming: 3 bases; junction bases outside the gene matches: 12. The length of the CDR3 is 19 residues. CDR1 is MDHEN, CDR2 SYDVKM, per germline. CDR3: CASRDVPGQGARGANVLTF. CDR3 coding DNA: TGTGCCAGCAGAGACGTTCCGGGACAGGGGGCGCGTGGGGCCAACGTCCTGACTTTC.

The chain has TRBV6-1 and TRBJ1-5; D unclear. The ends were cut back, 2 bases at V and 0 bases at J, with 20 bases in the middle. Germline assignment: CDR1 MNHNS and CDR2 SASEGT. CDR3 size: 19 residues. This chain's CDR3 is CASSENTNRQRYSNQPQHF. Here the CDR3 DNA reads TGTGCCAGCAGTGAAAATACGAATCGGCAGCGATATAGCAATCAGCCCCAGCATTTT.

The rearrangement links TRBV9 to TRBJ2-5; D is unresolved. The CDR3 spans 14 residues. The V gene's germline CDR1 is SGDLS and CDR2 YYNGEE. V was clipped by 0 bases and J by 7 bases, with 13 bases between them. The CDR3 reads CASSVAPSEGTQYF. DNA of the CDR3: TGTGCCAGCAGCGTAGCTCCCAGCGAAGGGACCCAGTACTTC.

The chain couples TRBV5-8 to TRBJ1-5, with D maybe TRBD1 (5 bases). Germline CDR1 and CDR2: SGHTS and YDEGEE. V lost 0 bases to trimming and J lost 0 bases, with 7 bases between them. The CDR3 extends over 15 amino acids. The CDR3 DNA is TGTGCCAGCAGCTTGGTACAGGATAGCAATCAGCCCCAGCATTTT. It yields the protein CASSLVQDSNQPQHF.

The chain employs TRBV6-1 and TRBJ2-3; 13 bases line up with TRBD2. The CDR3 is 16 amino acids. The ends lost 6 bases at V and 2 bases at J; junction bases unmatched: 5. Germline loops: CDR1 MNHNS, CDR2 SASEGT. CDR3 sequence reads: CASRELAGGVTDTQYF. The CDR3 region has the DNA TGTGCCAGCAGGGAACTAGCGGGGGGGGTCACAGATACGCAGTATTTT.

The V and J genes are TRBV2 and TRBJ2-1, with 7 bases fitting TRBD2. This CDR3 has 15 residues. The V gene end was trimmed by 4 bases and the J gene end by 4 bases; junction bases not matched to a gene: 7. Germline V CDR1 and CDR2: SNHLY, FYNNEI. In DNA, the CDR3 is TGTGCCAGCAGTGCGGGACTATTGGGTTACAATGAGCAGTTCTTC. Translation gives CASSAGLLGYNEQFF.

The V gene is TRBV6-1, the J gene TRBJ1-6; D unclear. The CDR3 runs to 16 residues. Trimming removed 3 bases from V and 7 bases from J, with 16 bases in between. CDR1 is MNHNS, CDR2 SASEGT, per germline. The CDR3 DNA is TGTGCCAGCAGTGAGATGGCGGGGAACCTCAATTCACCCCTCCACTTT. This codes for CASSEMAGNLNSPLHF.

The gene calls are TRBV6-4 and TRBJ2-1; possible D gene TRBD2, 5 bases. V dropped 6 bases and J dropped 2 bases, with 14 bases sitting between them. CDR1 MRHNA and CDR2 SNTAGT come from the germline V gene. The CDR3 has 15 residues. CDR3 nucleotides: TGTGCCAGCAGCCCTTCGGGGAGTACCTACAATGAGCAGTTCTTC. This gives the protein CASSPSGSTYNEQFF.

The rearrangement joins TRBV19 to TRBJ2-7; the match to TRBD2 covers 7 bases. Germline CDR1 LNHDA, CDR2 SQIVND (reference sequence). The V gene end was trimmed by 10 bases and the J gene end by 6 bases; junction bases not matched to a gene: 12. CDR3 length equals 13 residues. The CDR3 sequence: CATTHGGRGEQYF. The CDR3 DNA follows: TGTGCCACCACCCACGGCGGGAGAGGCGAGCAGTACTTC.

V gene TRBV15 combines with J gene TRBJ1-4; D is perhaps TRBD1 (5 bases). CDR1 LNHNV and CDR2 YYDKDF come from the germline V gene (reference sequence). Trimming shortened V by 5 bases and J by 4 bases, and 17 bases separated the two germline ends. This CDR3 comprises 16 residues. CDR3 bases: TGTGCCACCAGCCCATCCGGAGGGACCGATAATGAAAAACTGTTTTTT. Translation: CATSPSGGTDNEKLFF.

The rearrangement links TRBV19 to TRBJ2-1, with 7 positions matching TRBD2. V lost 2 bases to trimming and J lost 2 bases; unmatched junction nucleotides: 3. Germline loops: CDR1 LNHDA, CDR2 SQIVND (reference sequence). The CDR3 has 15 residues. The CDR3 bases are TGTGCCAGTAGTATATCAGCGGGAACCTACAATGAGCAGTTCTTC. Translation: CASSISAGTYNEQFF.

The chain uses TRBV5-1 and TRBJ2-7; TRBD1 matches at 9 bases. CDR1 and CDR2 (germline): SGHRS, YFSETQ. The V and J ends lost 4 bases and 6 bases, in that order; junction bases with no gene match: 5. The CDR3 contains 13 residues. The CDR3 coding sequence is TGCGCCAGCAGCCCGGGACAGGGCTCCGAGCAGTACTTC. It yields the protein CASSPGQGSEQYF.

The genes are TRBV30 and TRBJ2-7; unclear D gene. The V end was cut by 0 bases, the J end by 6 bases, with 12 bases between. Germline V gene sequence: CDR1 GTSNPN, CDR2 SVGIG (reference sequence). CDR3 length: 13 amino acids. Written as DNA, the CDR3 is TGTGCCTGGAGTGTAGTGGTGAGTGGCGAGCAGTACTTC. Translating gives CAWSVVVSGEQYF. Based on the CDR3 plus reference TRBV30 and TRBJ2-7, the full variable domain is SQTIHQWPATLVQPVGSPLSLECTVEGTSNPNLYWYRQAAGRGLQLLFYSVGIGQISSEVPQNLSASRPQDRQFILSSKKLLLSDSGFYLCAWSVVVSGEQYFGPGTRLTVT.

The chain has TRBV4-1 and TRBJ2-1, with 7 nucleotides matching TRBD2. The CDR3 is made up of 17 amino acids. Per germline, CDR1 MGHRA and CDR2 YSYEKL. Germline trimming cut 1 base from V and 0 bases from J; bases unmatched to any gene: 6. Written as DNA, the CDR3 is TGCGCCAGCAGCCAAGGGGCCGGCGGGGGCTCCTACAATGAGCAGTTCTTC. It yields the protein CASSQGAGGGSYNEQFF.

The V and J genes are TRBV7-9 and TRBJ2-7, with TRBD1 identical over 7 bases. With V trimmed by 4 bases and J by 3 bases, 12 bases remained unmatched. The germline gives CDR1 SEHNR, CDR2 FQNEAQ (reference sequence). The CDR3 length is 16 residues. The CDR3 DNA follows: TGTGCCAGCAGCTCAGGGACCGGGACAGCAGACTACGAGCAGTACTTC. It translates to CASSSGTGTADYEQYF. Full variable domain (remainder filled in from reference TRBV7-9 and TRBJ2-7): DTGVSQNPRHKITKRGQNVTFRCDPISEHNRLYWYRQTLGQGPEFLTYFQNEAQLEKSRLLSDRFSAERPKGSFSTLEIQRTEQGDSAMYLCASSSGTGTADYEQYFGPGTRLTVT.

This chain links TRBV19 with TRBJ2-1, with 11 bases fitting TRBD2. The trim removed 7 bases at V and 3 bases at J, leaving 2 bases unmatched. CDR3 length: 14 amino acids. Per the germline V gene, CDR1 is LNHDA and CDR2 is SQIVND (reference sequence). The chain's CDR3 is CASTLAGVYNEQFF. In DNA, the CDR3 is TGTGCCAGTACACTAGCGGGAGTCTACAATGAGCAGTTCTTC.

The V gene is TRBV30, the J gene TRBJ2-7, with a tentative D call TRBD2 (6 bases). The germline V gene encodes CDR1 GTSNPN and CDR2 SVGIG (reference sequence). The CDR3 loop spans 13 amino acids. The ends were cut back, 8 bases at V and 2 bases at J, with 16 bases in the middle. CDR3 in DNA: TGTGCCCTTATGGGGGGAACTACCTACGAGCAGTACTTC. Translation: CALMGGTTYEQYF.

The V call is TRBV18, the J call TRBJ1-4; D remains ambiguous. The CDR3 extends over 14 amino acids. Germline V CDR1 and CDR2: KGHSH, LQKENI. Trimming pared 3 bases from V and 0 bases from J, leaving 5 bases between. In nucleotides, the CDR3 is TGTGCCAGCTCACCCATAGCAACTAATGAAAAACTGTTTTTT. Protein: CASSPIATNEKLFF.

The rearrangement links TRBV28 to TRBJ1-5; D is perhaps TRBD1 (5 bases). Germline lookup yields CDR1 MDHEN and CDR2 SYDVKM. The CDR3 has 13 residues. V was clipped by 1 base and J by 4 bases, with 5 bases between them. CDR3 sequence: CASSLYRNQPQHF. In DNA, the CDR3 is TGTGCCAGCAGTTTATACAGGAATCAGCCCCAGCATTTT.

The chain combines TRBV5-1 with TRBJ2-4; 8 nucleotides match TRBD1. The trim removed 0 bases at V and 8 bases at J, leaving 4 bases unmatched. CDR1 and CDR2 (germline): SGHRS, YFSETQ. This CDR3 comprises 14 residues. The CDR3 loop is CASSLEGRGHIQYF. The DNA of the CDR3 is TGCGCCAGCAGCTTGGAGGGCAGGGGGCACATTCAGTACTTC.

This chain connects TRBV12-1 to TRBJ1-1. TRBV12-1 is annotated as a pseudogene. There are 17 residues in the CDR3. The CDR3 region is CASSPGEVPTLNTEAFF. In DNA, the CDR3 is TGTGCCAGCAGCCCGGGGGAGGTTCCGACTTTGAACACTGAAGCTTTCTTT.

The chain combines TRBV6-1 with TRBJ2-2, with a possible D match to TRBD2 (5 bases). Germline V lookup: CDR1 MNHNS, CDR2 SASEGT. The CDR3 spans 13 residues. V was trimmed by 3 bases and J by 5 bases, leaving 7 bases between them. CDR3 residues: CASSDAGTGELFF. CDR3 DNA: TGTGCCAGCAGTGATGCGGGTACCGGGGAGCTGTTTTTT.

The chain carries TRBV5-1 and TRBJ2-1, with 9 bases identical to TRBD1. CDR1 is SGHRS, CDR2 YFSETQ, per germline. V shed 3 bases, J shed 1 base, and the junction held 14 bases outside the gene matches. CDR3 length: 19 residues. The CDR3 DNA reads as TGCGCCAGCAGCTCCTACCCGGACAGGGGTACCATATCCTACAATGAGCAGTTCTTC. Amino acid sequence: CASSSYPDRGTISYNEQFF. The full variable domain, with the rest looked up from reference TRBV5-1 and TRBJ2-1, is KAGVTQTPRYLIKTRGQQVTLSCSPISGHRSVSWYQQTPGQGLQFLFEYFSETQRNKGNFPGRFSGRQFSNSRSEMNVSTLELGDSALYLCASSSYPDRGTISYNEQFFGPGTRLTVL.

This clone appeared once. The V call is TRBV10-1, the J call TRBJ2-1; D might be TRBD2 (6 bases). V gave up 10 bases and J gave up 5 bases, with 12 bases separating them. CDR1 and CDR2 (germline): WNHNN, SYGVQD (reference sequence). The CDR3 has 12 residues. The CDR3 loop is CATRTNNNEQFF. The CDR3 region has the DNA TGCGCCACCCGGACTAATAACAATGAGCAGTTCTTC.

The rearrangement uses TRBV28 and TRBJ2-7; D is uncertain. From germline, CDR1 is MDHEN and CDR2 SYDVKM. The CDR3 has 10 amino acids. The V gene lost 6 bases and the J gene lost 4 bases, with 4 bases spanning the gap. CDR3 nucleotide sequence: TGTGCCAGCAGGCGTTACGAGCAGTACTTC. Translation gives CASRRYEQYF.

This chain joins TRBV11-3 and TRBJ1-1; 7 bases fit TRBD1. J was trimmed by 5 bases and V by 5 bases; bases with no gene match: 8. The CDR3 loop spans 14 amino acids. The germline CDR1 and CDR2 sequences are SGHNT and YENEEA. For the CDR3, the DNA is TGTGCCAGCAGCACACGACAGGGTGGGACTGAAGCTTTCTTT. It yields the protein CASSTRQGGTEAFF.

The rearrangement joins TRBV5-1 to TRBJ2-3; 11 bases match TRBD2. Germline V lookup: CDR1 SGHRS, CDR2 YFSETQ. The V segment lost 3 bases and the J segment 2 bases; nucleotides outside the gene matches: 2. This CDR3 is built from 15 residues. CDR3 region: CASSSTSGATDTQYF. In DNA, the CDR3 is TGCGCCAGCAGCTCGACTAGCGGGGCCACAGATACGCAGTATTTT.